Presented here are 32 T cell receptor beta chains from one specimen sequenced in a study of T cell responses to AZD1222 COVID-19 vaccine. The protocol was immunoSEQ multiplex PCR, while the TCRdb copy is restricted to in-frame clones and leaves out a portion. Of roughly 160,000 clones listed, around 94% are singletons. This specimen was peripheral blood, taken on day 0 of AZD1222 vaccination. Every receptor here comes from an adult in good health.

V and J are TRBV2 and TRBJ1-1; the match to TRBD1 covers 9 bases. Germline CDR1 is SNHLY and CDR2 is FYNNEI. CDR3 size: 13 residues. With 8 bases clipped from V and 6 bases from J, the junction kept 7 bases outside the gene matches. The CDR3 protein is CASQTGGESEAFF. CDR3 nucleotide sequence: TGTGCCAGCCAGACAGGGGGGGAATCTGAAGCTTTCTTT.

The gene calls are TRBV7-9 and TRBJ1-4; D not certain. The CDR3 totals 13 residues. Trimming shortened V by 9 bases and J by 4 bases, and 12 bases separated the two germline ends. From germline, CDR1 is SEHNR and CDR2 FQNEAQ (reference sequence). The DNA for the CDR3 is TGTGCCAGTCAGGACGAAATTAATGAAAAACTGTTTTTT. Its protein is CASQDEINEKLFF.

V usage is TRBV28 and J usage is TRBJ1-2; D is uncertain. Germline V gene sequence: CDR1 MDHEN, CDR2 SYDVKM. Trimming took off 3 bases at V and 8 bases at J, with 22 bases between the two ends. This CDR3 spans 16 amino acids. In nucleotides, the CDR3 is TGTGCCAGCAGTTTTTCGAGGCAGTTCCCGTTTAAGGGCTACACCTTC. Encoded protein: CASSFSRQFPFKGYTF.

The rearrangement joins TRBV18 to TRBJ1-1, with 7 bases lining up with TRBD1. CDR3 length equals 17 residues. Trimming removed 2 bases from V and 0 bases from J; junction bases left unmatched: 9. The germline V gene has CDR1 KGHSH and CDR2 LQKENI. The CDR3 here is CASSPKDRAFMNTEAFF. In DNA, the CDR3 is TGTGCCAGCTCACCAAAAGACAGGGCTTTTATGAACACTGAAGCTTTCTTT.

The DNA for the CDR3 is TGTGCCAGCAGTCCGCCGGAGAAGACCTACAATGAGCAGTTCTTC. Translation: CASSPPEKTYNEQFF. V is TRBV27 and J is TRBJ2-1; D is unclear. In germline, CDR1 is MNHEY, CDR2 SMNVEV (reference sequence). The CDR3 has 15 residues. V lost 5 bases and J lost 2, with 13 bases in between.

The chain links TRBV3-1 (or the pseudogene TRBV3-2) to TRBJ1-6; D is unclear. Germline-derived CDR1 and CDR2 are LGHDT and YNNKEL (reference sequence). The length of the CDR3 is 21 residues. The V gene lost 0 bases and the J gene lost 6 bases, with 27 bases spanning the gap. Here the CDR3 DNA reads TGTGCCAGCAGCCAAGATCGAAACCGGGAGACGGCGCATCTTATTAATTCACCCCTCCACTTT. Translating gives CASSQDRNRETAHLINSPLHF.

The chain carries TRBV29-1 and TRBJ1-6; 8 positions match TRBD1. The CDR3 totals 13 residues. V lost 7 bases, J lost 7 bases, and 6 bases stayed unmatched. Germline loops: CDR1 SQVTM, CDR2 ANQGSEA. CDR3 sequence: CSALTGGNSPLHF. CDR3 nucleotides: TGCAGCGCCTTAACAGGGGGGAATTCACCCCTCCACTTT.

CDR3 sequence reads: CASKGPTSGQYF. Here the CDR3 DNA reads TGTGCCAGCAAAGGACCAACCTCGGGCCAGTACTTC. V is TRBV12-3 or TRBV12-4 and J is TRBJ2-5, with D hard to call. Trimming removed 7 bases at V and 10 bases at J, with 16 bases between. The length of the CDR3 is 12 residues.

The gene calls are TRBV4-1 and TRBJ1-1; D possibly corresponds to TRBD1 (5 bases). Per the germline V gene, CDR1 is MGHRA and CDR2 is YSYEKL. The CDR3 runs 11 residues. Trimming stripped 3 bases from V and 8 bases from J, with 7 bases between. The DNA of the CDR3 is TGCGCCAGCAGCCACAGGGCCGAAGCTTTCTTT. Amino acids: CASSHRAEAFF.

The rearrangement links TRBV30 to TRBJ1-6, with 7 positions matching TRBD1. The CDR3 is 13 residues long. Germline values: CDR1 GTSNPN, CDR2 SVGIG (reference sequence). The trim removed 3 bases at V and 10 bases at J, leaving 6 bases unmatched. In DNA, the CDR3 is TGTGCCTGGAGGTTCACAGGGGAATCACCCCTCCACTTT. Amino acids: CAWRFTGESPLHF.

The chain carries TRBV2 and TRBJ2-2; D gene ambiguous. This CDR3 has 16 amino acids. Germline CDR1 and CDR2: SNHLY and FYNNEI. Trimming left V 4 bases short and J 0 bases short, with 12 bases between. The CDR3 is CASSALGPSNTGELFF. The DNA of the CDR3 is TGTGCCAGCAGTGCTTTGGGTCCTTCGAACACCGGGGAGCTGTTTTTT.

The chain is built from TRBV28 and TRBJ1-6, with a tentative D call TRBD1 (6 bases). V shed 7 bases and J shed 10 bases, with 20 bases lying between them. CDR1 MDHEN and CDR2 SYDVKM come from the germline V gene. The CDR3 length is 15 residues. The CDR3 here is CASIRGGAGGSPLHF. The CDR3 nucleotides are TGTGCCAGCATTCGAGGGGGGGCGGGAGGATCACCCCTCCACTTT.

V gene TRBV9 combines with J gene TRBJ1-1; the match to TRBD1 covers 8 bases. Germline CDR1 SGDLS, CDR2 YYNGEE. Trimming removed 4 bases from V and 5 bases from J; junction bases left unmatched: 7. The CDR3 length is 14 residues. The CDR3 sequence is CASSSQGARTEAFF. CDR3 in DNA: TGTGCCAGCAGCTCTCAGGGGGCAAGGACTGAAGCTTTCTTT.

The CDR3: CASSSGAGSEKLFF. As DNA, the CDR3 is TGCGCCAGCAGCTCCGGGGCAGGTAGTGAAAAACTGTTTTTT. This chain joins TRBV5-1 and TRBJ1-4; perhaps TRBD1 as D (5 bases). Germline CDR1 SGHRS, CDR2 YFSETQ. Trimming cost V 3 bases and J 7 bases, with 13 bases left between them. The CDR3 sequence is 14 residues long.

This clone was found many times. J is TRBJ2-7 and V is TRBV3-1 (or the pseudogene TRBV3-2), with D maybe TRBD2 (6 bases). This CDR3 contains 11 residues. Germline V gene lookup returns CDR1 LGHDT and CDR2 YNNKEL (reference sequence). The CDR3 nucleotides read TGTGCGAGCGGAGGGTCCTACGAGCAGTACTTC. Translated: CASGGSYEQYF.

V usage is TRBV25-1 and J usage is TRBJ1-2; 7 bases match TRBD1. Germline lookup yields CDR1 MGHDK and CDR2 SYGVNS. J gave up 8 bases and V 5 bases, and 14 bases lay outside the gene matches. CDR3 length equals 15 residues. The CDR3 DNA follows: TGTGCCAGCAGTAAAAGTGCGGGACAGTATTCGGGCTACACCTTC. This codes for CASSKSAGQYSGYTF.

CDR3 DNA: TGCAGTGCTAGTAGTTCGGCTAATGAAAAACTGTTTTTT. This sequence encodes CSASSSANEKLFF. J is TRBJ1-4 and V is TRBV20-1; D unclear. V was shortened by 3 bases and J by 3 bases, with 8 bases between the two germline ends. This CDR3 spans 13 amino acids. Germline V gene sequence: CDR1 DFQATT, CDR2 SNEGSKA (reference sequence).

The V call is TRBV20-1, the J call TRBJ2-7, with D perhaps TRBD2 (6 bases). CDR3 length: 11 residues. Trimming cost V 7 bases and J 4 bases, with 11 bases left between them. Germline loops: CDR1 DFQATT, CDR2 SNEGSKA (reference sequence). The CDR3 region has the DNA TGCAGTGGGGGGGATGGGTACGAGCAGTACTTC. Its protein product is CSGGDGYEQYF.

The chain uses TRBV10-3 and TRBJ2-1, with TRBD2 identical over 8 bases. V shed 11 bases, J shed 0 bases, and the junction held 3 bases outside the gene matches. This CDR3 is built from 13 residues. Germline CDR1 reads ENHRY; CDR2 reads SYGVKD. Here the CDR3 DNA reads TGTGCCGTCGGGGGGGCCTCCTACAATGAGCAGTTCTTC. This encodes CAVGGASYNEQFF.

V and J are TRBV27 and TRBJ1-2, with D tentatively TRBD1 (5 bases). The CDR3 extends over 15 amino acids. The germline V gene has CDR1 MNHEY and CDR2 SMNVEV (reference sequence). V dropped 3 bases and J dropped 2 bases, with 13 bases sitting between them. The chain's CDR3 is CASSLGVRGNYGYTF. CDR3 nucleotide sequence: TGTGCCAGCAGTTTGGGGGTTAGGGGAAACTATGGCTACACCTTC.

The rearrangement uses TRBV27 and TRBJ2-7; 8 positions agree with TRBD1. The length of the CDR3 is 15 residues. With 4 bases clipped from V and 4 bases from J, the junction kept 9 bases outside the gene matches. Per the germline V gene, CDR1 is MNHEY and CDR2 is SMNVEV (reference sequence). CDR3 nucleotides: TGTGCCAGCAGTTCCGGACAGGGTTTCTTTTACGAGCAGTACTTC. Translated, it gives CASSSGQGFFYEQYF.

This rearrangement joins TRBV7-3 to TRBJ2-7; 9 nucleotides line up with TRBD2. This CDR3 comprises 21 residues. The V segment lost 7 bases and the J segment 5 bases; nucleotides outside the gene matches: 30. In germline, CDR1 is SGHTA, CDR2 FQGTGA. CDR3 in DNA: TGTGCCAGCACACAAAACCTAGCGGGACCCTACGAGGCGCTTACGTGCGACGAGCAGTACTTC. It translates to CASTQNLAGPYEALTCDEQYF. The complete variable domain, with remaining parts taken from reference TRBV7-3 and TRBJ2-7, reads GAGVSQTPSNKVTEKGKYVELRCDPISGHTALYWYRQSLGQGPEFLIYFQGTGAADDSGLPNDRFFAVRPEGSVSTLKIQRTERGDSAVYLCASTQNLAGPYEALTCDEQYFGPGTRLTVT.

The CDR3 DNA follows: TGTGCCACCCGCGACAACTATGGCTACACCTTC. Encoded protein: CATRDNYGYTF. The rearrangement links TRBV24-1 to TRBJ1-2; D gene uncertain. The V end was cut by 9 bases, the J end by 2 bases, with 6 bases between. In germline, CDR1 is KGHDR, CDR2 SFDVKD. The length of the CDR3 is 11 residues.

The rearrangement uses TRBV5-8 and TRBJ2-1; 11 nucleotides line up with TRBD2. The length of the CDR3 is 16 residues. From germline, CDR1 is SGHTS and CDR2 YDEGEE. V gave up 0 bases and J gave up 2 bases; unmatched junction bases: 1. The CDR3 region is CASSLGLAGPYNEQFF. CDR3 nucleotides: TGTGCCAGCAGCTTGGGACTAGCGGGACCCTACAATGAGCAGTTCTTC.

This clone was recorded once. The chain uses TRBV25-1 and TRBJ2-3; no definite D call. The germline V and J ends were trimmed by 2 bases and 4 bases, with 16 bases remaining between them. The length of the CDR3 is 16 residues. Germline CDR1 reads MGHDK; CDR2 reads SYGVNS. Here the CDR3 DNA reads TGTGCCAGCAGTGAAAAATTTCCCACTGGGGCAGATACGCAGTATTTT. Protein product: CASSEKFPTGADTQYF.

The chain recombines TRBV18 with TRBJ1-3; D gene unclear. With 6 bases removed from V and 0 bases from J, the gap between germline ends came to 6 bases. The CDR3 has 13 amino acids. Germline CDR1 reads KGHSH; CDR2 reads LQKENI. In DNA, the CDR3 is TGTGCCAGCTCCCCTTTCTCTGGAAACACCATATATTTT. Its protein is CASSPFSGNTIYF.

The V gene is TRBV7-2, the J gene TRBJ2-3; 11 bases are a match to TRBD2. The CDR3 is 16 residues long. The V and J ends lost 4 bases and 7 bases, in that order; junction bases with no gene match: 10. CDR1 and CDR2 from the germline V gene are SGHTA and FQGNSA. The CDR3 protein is CASSWDSGRALNTQYF. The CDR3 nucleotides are TGTGCCAGCAGCTGGGATAGCGGGAGGGCCTTGAATACGCAGTATTTT.

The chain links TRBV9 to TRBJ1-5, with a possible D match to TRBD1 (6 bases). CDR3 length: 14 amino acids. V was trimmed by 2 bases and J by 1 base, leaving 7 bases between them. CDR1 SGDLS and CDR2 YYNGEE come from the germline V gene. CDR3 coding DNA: TGTGCCAGCAGCGTCGGACAGAGCAATCAGCCCCAGCATTTT. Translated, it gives CASSVGQSNQPQHF.

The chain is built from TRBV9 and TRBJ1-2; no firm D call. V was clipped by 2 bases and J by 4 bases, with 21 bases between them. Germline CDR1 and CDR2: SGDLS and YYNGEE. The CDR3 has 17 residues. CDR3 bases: TGTGCCAGCAGCGTGTCCCCGCAGATGGGTCGGAGCTATGGCTACACCTTC. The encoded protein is CASSVSPQMGRSYGYTF.

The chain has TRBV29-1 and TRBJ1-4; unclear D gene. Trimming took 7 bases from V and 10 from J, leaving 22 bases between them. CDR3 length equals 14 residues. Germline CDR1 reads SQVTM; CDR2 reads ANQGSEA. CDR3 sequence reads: CSGIRGTKDGKLFF. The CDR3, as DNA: TGCAGCGGAATCCGAGGTACCAAGGATGGAAAACTGTTTTTT. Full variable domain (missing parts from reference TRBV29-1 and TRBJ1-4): SAVISQKPSRDICQRGTSLTIQCQVDSQVTMMFWYRQQPGQSLTLIATANQGSEATYESGFVIDKFPISRPNLTFSTLTVSNMSPEDSSIYLCSGIRGTKDGKLFFGSGTQLSVL.

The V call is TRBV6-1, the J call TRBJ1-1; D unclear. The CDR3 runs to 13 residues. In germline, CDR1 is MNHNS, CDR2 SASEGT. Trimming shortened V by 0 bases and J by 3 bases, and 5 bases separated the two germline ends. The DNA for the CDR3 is TGTGCCAGCAGTGAAGCGAGTGACACTGAAGCTTTCTTT. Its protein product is CASSEASDTEAFF.

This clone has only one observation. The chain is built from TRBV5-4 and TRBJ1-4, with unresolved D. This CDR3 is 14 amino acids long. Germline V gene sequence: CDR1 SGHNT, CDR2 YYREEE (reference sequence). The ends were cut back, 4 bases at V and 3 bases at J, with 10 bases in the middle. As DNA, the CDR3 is TGTGCCAGCAGCCCGGACGGATCTAATGAAAAACTGTTTTTT. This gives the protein CASSPDGSNEKLFF.